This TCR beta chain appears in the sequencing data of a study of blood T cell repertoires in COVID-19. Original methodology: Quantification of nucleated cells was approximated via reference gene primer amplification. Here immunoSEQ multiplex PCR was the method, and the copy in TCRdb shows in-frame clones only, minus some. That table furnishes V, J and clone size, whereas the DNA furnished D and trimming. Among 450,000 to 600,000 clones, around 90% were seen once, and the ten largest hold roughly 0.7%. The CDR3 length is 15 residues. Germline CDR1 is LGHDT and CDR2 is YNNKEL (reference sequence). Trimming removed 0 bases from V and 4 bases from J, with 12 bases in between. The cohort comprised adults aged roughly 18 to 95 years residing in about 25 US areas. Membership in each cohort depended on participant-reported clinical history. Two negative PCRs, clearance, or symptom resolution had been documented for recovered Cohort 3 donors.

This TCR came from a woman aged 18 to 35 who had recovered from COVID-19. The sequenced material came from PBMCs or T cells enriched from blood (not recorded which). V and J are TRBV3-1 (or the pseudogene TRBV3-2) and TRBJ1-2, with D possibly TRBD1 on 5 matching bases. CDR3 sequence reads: CASSQEGRVAYGYTF. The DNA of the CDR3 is TGTGCCAGCAGCCAAGAGGGCAGGGTGGCCTATGGCTACACCTTC.